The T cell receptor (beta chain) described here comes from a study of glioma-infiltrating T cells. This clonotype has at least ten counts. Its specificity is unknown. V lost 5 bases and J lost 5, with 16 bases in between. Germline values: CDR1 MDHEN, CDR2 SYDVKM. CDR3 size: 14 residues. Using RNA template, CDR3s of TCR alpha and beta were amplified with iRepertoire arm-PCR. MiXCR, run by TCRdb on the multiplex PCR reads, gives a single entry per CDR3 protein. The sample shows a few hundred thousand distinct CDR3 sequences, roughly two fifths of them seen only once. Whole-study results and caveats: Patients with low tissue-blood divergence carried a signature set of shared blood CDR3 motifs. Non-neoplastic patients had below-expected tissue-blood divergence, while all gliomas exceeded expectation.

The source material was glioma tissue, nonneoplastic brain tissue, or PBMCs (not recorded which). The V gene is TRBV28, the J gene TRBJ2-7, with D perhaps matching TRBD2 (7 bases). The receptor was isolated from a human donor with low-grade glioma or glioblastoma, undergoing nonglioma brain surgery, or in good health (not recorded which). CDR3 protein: CASSGGASSNEQYF. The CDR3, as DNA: TGTGCCAGCAGTGGGGGGGCTAGTTCTAACGAGCAGTACTTC. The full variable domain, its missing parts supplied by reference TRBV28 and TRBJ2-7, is DVKVTQSSRYLVKRTGEKVFLECVQDMDHENMFWYRQDPGLGLRLIYFSYDVKMKEKGDIPEGYSVSREKKERFSLILESASTNQTSMYLCASSGGASSNEQYFGPGTRLTVT.